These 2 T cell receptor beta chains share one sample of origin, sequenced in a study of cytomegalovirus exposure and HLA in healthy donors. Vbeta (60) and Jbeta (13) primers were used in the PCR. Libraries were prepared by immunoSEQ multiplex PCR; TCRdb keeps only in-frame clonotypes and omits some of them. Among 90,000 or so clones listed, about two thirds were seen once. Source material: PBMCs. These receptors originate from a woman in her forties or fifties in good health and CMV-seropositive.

The CDR3 coding sequence is TGTGCCAGTAGTTCCGGGACAGACCGCTCCTACGAGCAGTACTTC. Translation gives CASSSGTDRSYEQYF. This chain links TRBV19 with TRBJ2-7; TRBD1 agrees at 7 bases. CDR1 and CDR2 from the germline V gene are LNHDA and SQIVND (reference sequence). J lost 0 bases, V lost 5 bases, and 7 bases had no gene match. The CDR3 length is 15 residues.

DNA of the CDR3: TGTGCCACGCGTTTCGTAGAGGGCCTCGGAGGTCAGCCCCAGCATTTT. Amino acid sequence: CATRFVEGLGGQPQHF. This chain joins TRBV28 and TRBJ1-5; D remains unclear. The CDR3 sequence is 16 residues long. V lost 10 bases and J 6 bases, leaving 25 bases between the germline ends. Germline CDR1 is MDHEN and CDR2 is SYDVKM. Complete variable domain (other parts from reference TRBV28 and TRBJ1-5): DVKVTQSSRYLVKRTGEKVFLECVQDMDHENMFWYRQDPGLGLRLIYFSYDVKMKEKGDIPEGYSVSREKKERFSLILESASTNQTSMYLCATRFVEGLGGQPQHFGDGTRLSIL.